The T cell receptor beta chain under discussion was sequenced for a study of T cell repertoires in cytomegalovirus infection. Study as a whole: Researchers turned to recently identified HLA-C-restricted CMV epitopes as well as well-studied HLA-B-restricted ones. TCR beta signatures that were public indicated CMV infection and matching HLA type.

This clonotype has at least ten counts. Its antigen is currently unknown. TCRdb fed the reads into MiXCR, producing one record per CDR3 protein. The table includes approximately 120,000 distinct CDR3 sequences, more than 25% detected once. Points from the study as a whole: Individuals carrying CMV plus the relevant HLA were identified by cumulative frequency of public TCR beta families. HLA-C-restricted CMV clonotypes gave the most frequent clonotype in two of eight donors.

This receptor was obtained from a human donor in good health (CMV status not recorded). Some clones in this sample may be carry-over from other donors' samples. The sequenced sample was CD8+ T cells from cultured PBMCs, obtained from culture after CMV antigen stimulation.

The chain's CDR3 is CASSWDRDNQPQHF. DNA of the CDR3: TGTGCCAGCAGTTGGGACCGTGATAATCAGCCCCAGCATTTT. The rearrangement links TRBV6-2 or TRBV6-3 to TRBJ1-5; D may be TRBD1 (5 bases). Germline CDR1 reads MNHEY; CDR2 reads SVGEGT. This CDR3 comprises 14 residues. V was pared by 4 bases and J by 4 bases, with 11 bases between.